Listed below are T cell receptor beta chains from one sample, sequenced in a study of vaccination effects on CD4 cells after COVID-19. Profiled with immunoSEQ multiplex PCR; TCRdb holds only in-frame clones, not every one. The table has 30,000 to 40,000 clones, approximately 69% seen once. The antigens these receptors bind are not known. Sequencing was performed on CD4+ T cells from PBMCs cultured with SARS-CoV-2 spike peptides, taken after COVID-19 vaccination. Every receptor here comes from a human donor who received a COVID-19 vaccine. The CDR3 runs from the conserved cysteine through the conserved F or W. A D gene is named only where the DNA matches it firmly. Expanded clones get a size class; other rows say once, few or many, or leave the size out.

V: TRBV5-1
size: NA
J: TRBJ2-3
D: TRBD2
DNA: TGCGCCAGCAGCTTGGCCGCGGCTAGCGGGGCAGATACGCAGTATTTT
CDR3: CASSLAAASGADTQYF

V: TRBV2
size: NA
J: TRBJ1-6
D: NA
DNA: TGTGCCAGCAGTAGATTGGTCACCGGGGGTTCACCCCTCCACTTT
CDR3: CASSRLVTGGSPLHF

V: TRBV3-1/TRBV3-2
size: few
J: TRBJ1-3
D: NA
DNA: TGTGCCAGCAGCCAAGGAGTCTCTGGAAACACCATATATTTT
CDR3: CASSQGVSGNTIYF

V: TRBV14
size: NA
J: TRBJ1-1
D: NA
DNA: TGTGCCAGCAGCGCCCGGGACACCCTGAACACTGAAGCTTTCTTT
CDR3: CASSARDTLNTEAFF

V: TRBV10-3
size: NA
J: TRBJ2-7
D: TRBD1
DNA: TGTGCCATCCAGGGGGCGGCCTACGAGCAGTACTTC
CDR3: CAIQGAAYEQYF

V: TRBV5-5
size: NA
J: TRBJ2-7
D: NA
DNA: TGTGCCAGCAGCCGTTCTGACAGCTACGAGCAGTACTTC
CDR3: CASSRSDSYEQYF

V: TRBV15
size: NA
J: TRBJ2-7
D: NA
DNA: TGTGCCACCAGCAGAGATCGAGTGGGCGAGCAGTACTTC
CDR3: CATSRDRVGEQYF

V: TRBV10-1
size: NA
J: TRBJ2-7
D: TRBD2
DNA: TGCGCCAGCAGTGAGTCGGTAGCGGGGTCCTACGAGCAGTACTTC
CDR3: CASSESVAGSYEQYF

V: TRBV5-1
size: NA
J: TRBJ2-7
D: NA
DNA: TGCGCCAGCAGCTGCCGGGACAGGGGACTACTAGCGGGAGAACCTATCTGCGGTTACGAGCAGTACTTC
CDR3: CASSCRDRGLLAGEPICGYEQYF

V: TRBV5-4
size: once
J: TRBJ1-4
D: TRBD1
DNA: TGTGCCAGCAGCTTACAGGGGGCAGATGAAAAACTGTTTTTT
CDR3: CASSLQGADEKLFF

V: TRBV4-1
size: NA
J: TRBJ2-1
D: NA
DNA: TGCGCCAGCAGCCAAGAGGTGGGGGAGCAGTTCTTC
CDR3: CASSQEVGEQFF

V: TRBV6-1
size: NA
J: TRBJ1-2
D: NA
DNA: TGTGCCAGCAGTGAAAGGGATAGGCATGGCTACACCTTC
CDR3: CASSERDRHGYTF

V: TRBV10-1
size: NA
J: TRBJ2-7
D: TRBD2
DNA: TGCGCCAGCAGTGAGGGGACTAGCGTTTACGAGCAGTACTTC
CDR3: CASSEGTSVYEQYF

V: TRBV19
size: NA
J: TRBJ2-1
D: TRBD1
DNA: TGTGCCAGTACCGAGGACAGGGGGCGCAACAATGAGCAGTTCTTC
CDR3: CASTEDRGRNNEQFF

V: TRBV6-5
size: NA
J: TRBJ1-1
D: NA
DNA: TGTGCCAGCAGTTACGATCCGAACACTGAAGCTTTCTTT
CDR3: CASSYDPNTEAFF

V: TRBV6-5
size: NA
J: TRBJ2-2
D: TRBD1
DNA: TGTGCCAGCAACCCCAGGGGGAGCTTTGGCGGGGAGCTGTTTTTT
CDR3: CASNPRGSFGGELFF

V: TRBV18
size: NA
J: TRBJ2-5
D: TRBD1
DNA: TGTGCCAGCTCACCAAGAACAGGGGGCGAAGAGACCCAGTACTTC
CDR3: CASSPRTGGEETQYF

V: TRBV3-1/TRBV3-2
size: NA
J: TRBJ1-2
D: NA
DNA: TGTGCCAGCAGCCAAATGACAGAGAACTATGGCTACACCTTC
CDR3: CASSQMTENYGYTF

V: TRBV9
size: NA
J: TRBJ2-1
D: TRBD2
DNA: TGTGCCAGCGGCAAGCGGGGGGCAGCGTCCTACAATGAGCAGTTCTTC
CDR3: CASGKRGAASYNEQFF

V: TRBV9
size: NA
J: TRBJ1-6
D: NA
DNA: TGTGCCAGCAGCGACTCCCGGGCCTTGTCACCCCTCCACTTT
CDR3: CASSDSRALSPLHF